This entry is about one TCR beta chain. Its antigen is undetermined. Sequencing was performed with immunoSEQ multiplex PCR; in TCRdb, only in-frame clones are kept and a portion is missing. The sample yields 140,000 to 150,000 clones, roughly 91% seen once. The data belong to a study of T cell responses to AZD1222 COVID-19 vaccine. Study details: Pooled together were second doses at about 4 or about 12 weeks. Study conclusions and caveats: Close to half of all spike-specific TCRs reportedly target regions of the variants that are unmutated. Donors were chiefly white British, with a greater number of females, and clonal diversity was perhaps underestimated. Repertoires were collected only later (after the peak T cell response had occurred).

The V gene's germline CDR1 is KGHSH and CDR2 LQKENI. J lost 3 bases, V lost 3 bases, and 4 bases had no gene match. This CDR3 region has 14 residues. The chain has TRBV18 and TRBJ1-1, with 7 bases matching TRBD1. This receptor was identified in an adult in good health. Sequenced material: peripheral blood, taken on day 0 of AZD1222 vaccination. CDR3 sequence reads: CASSPTGEYTEAFF. CDR3 in DNA: TGTGCCAGCTCACCTACAGGGGAATACACTGAAGCTTTCTTT.